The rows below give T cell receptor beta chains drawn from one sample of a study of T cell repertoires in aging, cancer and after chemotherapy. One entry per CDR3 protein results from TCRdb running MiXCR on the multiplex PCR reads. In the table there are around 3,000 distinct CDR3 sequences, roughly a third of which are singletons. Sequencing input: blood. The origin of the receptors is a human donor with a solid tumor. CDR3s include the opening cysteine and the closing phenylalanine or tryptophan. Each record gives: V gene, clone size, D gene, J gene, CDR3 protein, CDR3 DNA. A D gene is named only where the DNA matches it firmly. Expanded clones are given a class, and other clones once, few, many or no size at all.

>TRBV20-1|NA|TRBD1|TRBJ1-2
CSATKQGVAGGYTF
TGCAGTGCGACGAAACAGGGGGTTGCTGGTGGCTACACCTTC
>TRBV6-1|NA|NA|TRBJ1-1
CASSEGRWGNTEAFF
TGTGCCAGCAGTGAAGGGCGGTGGGGGAACACTGAAGCTTTCTTT
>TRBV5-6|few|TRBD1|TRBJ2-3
CASSSNRGGFYTQYF
TGTGCCAGCAGCTCTAACAGGGGTGGATTTTATACGCAGTATTTT
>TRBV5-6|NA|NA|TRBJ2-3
CASSLALTTSTDTQYF
TGCGCCAGCAGCTTGGCCTTGACTACCAGCACAGATACGCAGTATTTT
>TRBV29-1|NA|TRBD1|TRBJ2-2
CSAQTGSNTGELFF
TGCAGCGCCCAGACAGGGTCGAACACCGGGGAGCTGTTTTTT
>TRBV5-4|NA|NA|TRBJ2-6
CASTDRVALSGANVLTF
TGTGCCAGCACAGACAGAGTAGCTCTCTCTGGGGCCAACGTCCTGACTTTC
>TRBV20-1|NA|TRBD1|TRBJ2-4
CSARRGTGGDGKNIQYF
TGCAGTGCTAGACGGGGTACAGGGGGCGATGGCAAAAACATTCAGTACTTC
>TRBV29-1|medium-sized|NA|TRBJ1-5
CSVEDGPRRVHQPQHF
TGCAGCGTTGAAGATGGGCCTCGAAGGGTGCATCAGCCCCAGCATTTT
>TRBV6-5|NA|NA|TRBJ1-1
CASRWKGPEAFF
TGTGCCAGCAGGTGGAAGGGACCTGAAGCTTTCTTT
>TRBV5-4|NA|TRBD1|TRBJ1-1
CAINWDRGFGDTEAFF
TGTGCCATCAATTGGGACAGGGGCTTTGGCGACACTGAAGCTTTCTTT
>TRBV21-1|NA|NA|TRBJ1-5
CASSKARGSNQPQHF
TGTGCCAGCAGCAAAGCCCGAGGAAGCAATCAGCCCCAGCATTTT
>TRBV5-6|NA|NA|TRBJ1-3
CASSTTGVSGNTIYF
TGTGCCAGCAGCACCACCGGGGTTTCTGGAAACACCATATATTTT
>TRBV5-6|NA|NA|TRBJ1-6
CASSYQGGSYNSPLHF
TGTGCCAGCAGCTACCAAGGGGGCTCCTATAATTCACCCCTCCACTTT
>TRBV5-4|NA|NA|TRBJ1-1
CASSLASGMNTEAFF
TGTGCCAGCAGCTTGGCCAGCGGCATGAACACTGAAGCTTTCTTT
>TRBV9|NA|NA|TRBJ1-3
CASSVEGSSGNTIYF
TGTGCCAGCAGCGTAGAGGGGAGCTCTGGAAACACCATATATTTT
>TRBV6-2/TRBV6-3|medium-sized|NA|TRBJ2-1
CASSPNRANEQFF
TGTGCCAGCAGTCCGAACAGGGCCAATGAGCAGTTCTTC
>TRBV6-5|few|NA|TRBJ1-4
CASSEGSSASTNEKLFF
TGTGCCAGCAGTGAGGGCAGCTCAGCCTCAACTAATGAAAAACTGTTTTTT
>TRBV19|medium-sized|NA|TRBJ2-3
CASSIGLGEEYF
TGTGCCAGTAGTATAGGACTTGGGGAGGAATATTTT
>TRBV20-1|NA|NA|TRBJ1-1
CSARADMTTEGSTEAFF
TGCAGTGCTAGGGCAGACATGACGACAGAAGGGAGCACTGAAGCTTTCTTT
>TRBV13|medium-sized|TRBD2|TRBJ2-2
CASSPEGSGVMGSTGELFF
TGTGCCAGCAGCCCCGAAGGTAGCGGGGTCATGGGGAGCACCGGGGAGCTGTTTTTT
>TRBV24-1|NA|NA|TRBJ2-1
CATGSTTYNEQFF
TGTGCCACCGGATCGACCACCTACAATGAGCAGTTCTTC
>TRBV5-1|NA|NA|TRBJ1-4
CASSLEGPVSVKLFF
TGCGCCAGCAGCTTGGAGGGGCCAGTCTCAGTCAAACTGTTTTTT
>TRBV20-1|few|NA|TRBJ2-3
CSASPITDTQYF
TGCAGTGCTAGTCCTATCACAGATACGCAGTATTTT
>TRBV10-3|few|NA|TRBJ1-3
CAISDRAENTIYF
TGTGCCATCAGTGACAGGGCTGAGAACACCATATATTTT
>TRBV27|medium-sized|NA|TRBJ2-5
CASRRGQVGQRETQYF
TGTGCCAGCAGGCGGGGGCAGGTAGGGCAGCGAGAGACCCAGTACTTC
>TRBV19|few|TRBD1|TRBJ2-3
CASSHRGADTQYF
TGTGCCAGTTCCCACAGGGGTGCAGATACGCAGTATTTT
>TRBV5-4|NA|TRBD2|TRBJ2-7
CSSSLGSAGGAKHEQYF
TGTTCCAGCAGCTTGGGTTCAGCGGGGGGCGCTAAGCACGAGCAGTACTTC